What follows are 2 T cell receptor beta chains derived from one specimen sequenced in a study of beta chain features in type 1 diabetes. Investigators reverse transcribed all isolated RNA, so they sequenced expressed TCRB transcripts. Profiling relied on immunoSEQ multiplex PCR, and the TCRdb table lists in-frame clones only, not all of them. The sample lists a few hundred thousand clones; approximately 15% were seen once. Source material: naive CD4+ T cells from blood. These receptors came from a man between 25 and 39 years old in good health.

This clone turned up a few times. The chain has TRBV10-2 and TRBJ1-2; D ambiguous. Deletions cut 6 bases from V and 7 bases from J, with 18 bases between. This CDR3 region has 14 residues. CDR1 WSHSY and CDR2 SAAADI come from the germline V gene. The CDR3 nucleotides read TGCGCCAGCAGCCCCGGACTGCGGGAGAGTGGCTACACCTTC. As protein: CASSPGLRESGYTF.

DNA for the CDR3: TGTGCCAGCAGTTACTCGACGAGGGGCCGCGGTGAAGCTTTCTTT. This codes for CASSYSTRGRGEAFF. The V call is TRBV6-5, the J call TRBJ1-1, with a possible D match to TRBD1 (5 bases). The V and J ends lost 0 bases and 7 bases respectively, with 15 bases between them. Per germline, CDR1 MNHEY and CDR2 SVGAGI. The CDR3 spans 15 residues.